This T cell receptor beta chain emerged from a study of blood T cell repertoires in COVID-19. Study background: The study drew acute and convalescent COVID-19 samples from the United States, Italy and Spain. Sources were T cells, B-cell-depleted T cells, or PBMCs; the material itself was cDNA or gDNA.

Per the authors' pipeline: From reference gene primer amplification, estimates of nucleated cell counts were derived. The repertoire was sequenced with immunoSEQ multiplex PCR; TCRdb's copy has only in-frame clones and lacks some. D and trimming were read from the DNA, whereas the V and J calls and clone size are those reported in that table. Here the sample spans roughly 250,000 clones, roughly 90% being singletons. CDR1 and CDR2 from the germline V gene are SGHRS and YFSETQ. V was clipped by 1 base and J by 4 bases, with 11 bases between them. The CDR3 is 15 amino acids. This chain links TRBV5-1 with TRBJ2-2; D is perhaps TRBD1 (5 bases). The sequence derives from a man under 40 with acute or convalescent COVID-19. Sample: peripheral blood. CDR3 loop: CASSLPGKGTGELFF. Here the CDR3 DNA reads TGCGCCAGCAGCTTGCCAGGGAAGGGCACCGGGGAGCTGTTTTTT. Complete variable domain (other parts from reference TRBV5-1 and TRBJ2-2): KAGVTQTPRYLIKTRGQQVTLSCSPISGHRSVSWYQQTPGQGLQFLFEYFSETQRNKGNFPGRFSGRQFSNSRSEMNVSTLELGDSALYLCASSLPGKGTGELFFGEGSRLTVL.